This TCR beta chain appears in the sequencing data of a study of shared clonotypes between healthy human individuals (TCRdb year 2020). With regard to the full study: A couple of women and a few men aged 18 to 49 years were included in the cohort. For each donor, CD4 naive and CD4 memory were each given three plates, CD8 naive was given two plates, and CD8 memory was given one plate. To estimate repertoire size and how much clonotype sharing occurs between individuals, the study deeply sequenced the blood TCR repertoires of five healthy adults. Libraries were prepared and TCR repertoires were sequenced by different laboratories using diverse techniques, in order to increase sequencing depth and limit assay-specific biases. Between about 0.85 and 10 billion PBMCs per donor were obtained by leukapheresis. General study outcomes and caveats: Pairwise subsampling led to the expectation that sequencing depth would affect the degree of clonotype sharing among donors. Naive subsets generally had larger estimated clonotype richness than memory subsets did. Compared with non-shared clonotypes, clonotypes shared by all four sorted-subset donors had higher generation probabilities. Sampling was limited to blood, and TCR repertoires in tissue likely differ from TCR repertoires in blood. Across a handful of donors, around 5.4% of naive CD4, roughly 3.5% of naive CD8, roughly 2.2% of memory CD4, and 0.3% to 0.45% of memory CD8 clonotypes were shared. Incomplete sequencing was indicated by rarefaction of sorted-subset datasets, despite the large sequencing depth. Because the study included a small number of donors, the genetic and exposure-history diversity represented was limited.

Concerning this clone: What this receptor recognizes is not known. The input lacks base qualities; no much larger clone sits a single base away.

Using the deep immunoSEQ assay, TCR CDR3 regions were amplified from genomic DNA by multiplex PCR. For each cell subset, the extracted genomic DNA was distributed evenly across all wells of several immunoSEQ 96-well plates, and each plate served as one replicate. For sorted subsets, 150 to 250 ng genomic DNA, equal to 30,000 or so T cell genomes, was loaded into each replicate PCR. Purified libraries were measured with a Qubit 3.0 fluorometer, size-checked on a Bioanalyzer 2100, and measured again with the KAPA Library Quantification kit. A separate single-read 150-cycle Illumina NextSeq 550 flow cell was used to sequence each immunoSEQ 96-well plate. The authors' pipeline ran thus. Because only junctional sequences without quality scores were contained in the immunoSEQ output, filtering matching that applied to full-length reads could not be performed. To assign V/J genes and CDR3, sequences were annotated using PyIR, a Python wrapper for IgBLAST v1.9, with IMGT germline references. Any read was removed if the V/J assignment was weak (E-value above 1e-6), the CDR3 was missing, or the read contained stop codons, out-of-frame junctions, or ambiguous translated residues. V3J clonotypes were defined by identical inferred V gene, J gene, and CDR3 amino acid sequence. To compute the percentage overlap between repertoires, the number of shared unique clonotypes was divided by the size of the smaller repertoire. Richness of each repertoire was evaluated using RTK rarefaction, the Chao1 estimator, and Recon v2.1 estimates of unobserved clonotypes. Generation probabilities were computed with OLGA for all TCRbeta clonotypes obtained by the gDNA method from four donors. Held by TCRdb, this immuneACCESS table contains in-frame sequences only and omits some clones. Under half of the omission traces to an unresolved V gene where checked; the cause of the rest is unknown. V, J and clone size reflect that table, while D and trimming were determined from the DNA. The sample table records roughly 850,000 clones; about 97% of these occur just once. In total, the top ten clones hold around 0.25% of the sample.

CD8 naive samples were obtained by positive selection for CCR7 among CD45RO-negative cells, yielding a CD45RA+CCR7+ population from which TemRA cells were excluded. The donors were healthy, HIV-negative adults with no recently reported acute infections or vaccinations. All donors were Caucasian adults living in Nashville, Tennessee, USA. Blood was collected by leukapheresis, and PBMCs were isolated by Ficoll-Histopaque density gradient centrifugation and then cryopreserved in liquid nitrogen vapor phase. Analytical flow cytometry was used to check the purity and quantity of each magnetically sorted T cell population. Each sorted fraction had its genomic DNA isolated and then quantified by UV absorbance on a Nanodrop 2000c. The germline ends are 11 bases apart after V is trimmed by 7 bases and J by 10 bases. The CDR3 covers 11 residues, taking in both the cysteine and the phenylalanine. Only the CDR3 DNA stays, 33 bases, in frame from base 1. Looking up the germline V gene yields CDR1 SNHLY and CDR2 FYNNEI.

The sequence derives from a man aged 25-45 years in good health. Input material: naive CD8+ T cells sorted from blood. The cell subset or site label here, explained by the study, means: CD45RA+CCR7+. The rearranged chain carries TRBV2 and TRBJ2-1; the D call could be TRBD1 or TRBD2, with each sharing 5 bases. The CDR3: CASIYGDEQFF. Here is the DNA: TGTGCCAGCATTTACGGGGACGAGCAGTTCTTC.